The rows below give T cell receptor beta chains drawn from one sample of a study of blood T cells in healthy people across ages. MiXCR was run by TCRdb on the 5' RACE reads, yielding one entry per CDR3 protein. Of roughly 1 million distinct CDR3 sequences in the sample, approximately 25% were seen once. The same data also contributed to another study, on T cells of mothers and their children.

The sequenced sample consisted of blood. The origin of the receptors is a girl aged 2-10 years in good health. CDR3s include the opening cysteine and the closing phenylalanine or tryptophan. Fields, in order: D gene, clone size, J gene, V gene, CDR3 protein, CDR3 DNA. The D gene is left open where the match is weak. A clone size is listed for some rows: how often the clone was seen (once, few, many), or a class if it is expanded.

d_gene: TRBD1
abundance: few
j_gene: TRBJ2-2
v_gene: TRBV27
CDR3aa: CASKVQGLVTGELFF
CDR3nt: TGTGCCAGCAAAGTACAGGGGCTCGTCACCGGGGAGCTGTTTTTT

d_gene: TRBD1
abundance: .
j_gene: TRBJ1-2
v_gene: TRBV29-1
CDR3aa: CSVEEQGPGYTF
CDR3nt: TGCAGCGTTGAAGAACAGGGGCCTGGCTACACCTTC

d_gene: .
abundance: .
j_gene: TRBJ2-2
v_gene: TRBV28
CDR3aa: CASSLTQGRLFF
CDR3nt: TGTGCCAGCAGTTTAACACAGGGAAGGCTGTTTTTT

d_gene: TRBD2
abundance: .
j_gene: TRBJ2-1
v_gene: TRBV7-9
CDR3aa: CASSFLPREGSYNEQFF
CDR3nt: TGTGCCAGCAGTTTCCTTCCCCGGGAGGGCTCCTACAATGAGCAGTTCTTC

d_gene: .
abundance: .
j_gene: TRBJ2-5
v_gene: TRBV29-1
CDR3aa: CSVLALRGHQETQYF
CDR3nt: TGCAGCGTTCTAGCTTTGCGGGGGCACCAAGAGACCCAGTACTTC

d_gene: .
abundance: .
j_gene: TRBJ2-7
v_gene: TRBV6-6
CDR3aa: CASSSTETYEQYF
CDR3nt: TGTGCCAGCAGCTCGACAGAGACCTACGAGCAGTACTTC

d_gene: .
abundance: few
j_gene: TRBJ2-5
v_gene: TRBV28
CDR3aa: CASSTYRAAQETQYF
CDR3nt: TGTGCCAGCAGTACTTACAGGGCTGCTCAAGAGACCCAGTACTTC

d_gene: .
abundance: .
j_gene: TRBJ1-1
v_gene: TRBV12-3/TRBV12-4
CDR3aa: CASSFVLPLEAFF
CDR3nt: TGTGCCAGCAGTTTTGTGCTTCCCCTTGAAGCTTTCTTT

d_gene: .
abundance: .
j_gene: TRBJ1-2
v_gene: TRBV19
CDR3aa: CASRPGPTIGYTF
CDR3nt: TGTGCCAGTAGGCCCGGCCCCACAATTGGCTACACCTTC

d_gene: .
abundance: many
j_gene: TRBJ2-7
v_gene: TRBV28
CDR3aa: CASSFGEQYF
CDR3nt: TGTGCCAGCAGTTTCGGCGAGCAGTACTTC

d_gene: .
abundance: .
j_gene: TRBJ1-6
v_gene: TRBV9
CDR3aa: CASSVEGGASPLHF
CDR3nt: TGTGCCAGCAGCGTAGAGGGGGGGGCTTCGCCCCTCCACTTT

d_gene: .
abundance: few
j_gene: TRBJ2-5
v_gene: TRBV6-5
CDR3aa: CASRRRAAEVETQYF
CDR3nt: TGTGCCAGCAGGCGGAGGGCCGCGGAGGTTGAGACCCAGTACTTC

d_gene: TRBD2
abundance: .
j_gene: TRBJ2-1
v_gene: TRBV3-1
CDR3aa: CASSRLAGVEQFF
CDR3nt: TGTGCCAGCAGCCGACTAGCCGGGGTTGAGCAGTTCTTC

d_gene: TRBD2
abundance: .
j_gene: TRBJ2-1
v_gene: TRBV7-3
CDR3aa: CASSLIGGGDEQFF
CDR3nt: TGTGCCAGCAGCTTAATCGGTGGGGGGGATGAGCAGTTCTTC

d_gene: .
abundance: .
j_gene: TRBJ1-5
v_gene: TRBV5-1
CDR3aa: CASSPDSGANQPQHF
CDR3nt: TGCGCCAGCAGTCCCGATTCAGGGGCAAATCAGCCCCAGCATTTT

d_gene: .
abundance: few
j_gene: TRBJ2-7
v_gene: TRBV20-1
CDR3aa: CSARDLTLVSYEQYF
CDR3nt: TGCAGTGCTAGAGATCTAACCCTCGTTTCCTACGAGCAGTACTTC

d_gene: .
abundance: .
j_gene: TRBJ2-6
v_gene: TRBV6-5
CDR3aa: CASGTLSSGANVLTF
CDR3nt: TGTGCCAGCGGGACACTTAGCTCTGGGGCCAACGTCCTGACTTTC

d_gene: TRBD2
abundance: many
j_gene: TRBJ2-7
v_gene: TRBV4-1
CDR3aa: CASSQELAGAYEQYF
CDR3nt: TGCGCCAGCAGCCAAGAATTAGCGGGAGCTTACGAGCAGTACTTC

d_gene: .
abundance: .
j_gene: TRBJ2-5
v_gene: TRBV7-9
CDR3aa: CASSLDGRWGETQYF
CDR3nt: TGTGCCAGCAGCTTAGATGGGAGATGGGGAGAGACCCAGTACTTC

d_gene: .
abundance: .
j_gene: TRBJ2-5
v_gene: TRBV29-1
CDR3aa: CSVLGLKETQYF
CDR3nt: TGCAGCGTTTTGGGGCTCAAAGAGACCCAGTACTTC

d_gene: TRBD1
abundance: few
j_gene: TRBJ2-7
v_gene: TRBV27
CDR3aa: CASSPRGKIYEQYF
CDR3nt: TGTGCCAGCAGTCCCAGGGGGAAGATCTACGAGCAGTACTTC

d_gene: .
abundance: .
j_gene: TRBJ2-3
v_gene: TRBV11-2
CDR3aa: CASSHYALSIGKRADTDTQYF
CDR3nt: TGTGCCAGCAGCCATTATGCTCTATCTATTGGAAAGCGGGCTGACACAGATACGCAGTATTTT

d_gene: .
abundance: few
j_gene: TRBJ2-3
v_gene: TRBV13
CDR3aa: CASSLVSVGDTQYF
CDR3nt: TGTGCCAGCAGCTTAGTATCAGTCGGAGATACGCAGTATTTT

d_gene: .
abundance: .
j_gene: TRBJ2-7
v_gene: TRBV29-1
CDR3aa: CSVELPREQYF
CDR3nt: TGCAGCGTTGAACTTCCGCGAGAGCAGTACTTC

d_gene: .
abundance: few
j_gene: TRBJ1-3
v_gene: TRBV9
CDR3aa: CASSETGGGNTIYF
CDR3nt: TGTGCCAGCAGCGAGACTGGGGGTGGAAACACCATATATTTT

d_gene: .
abundance: .
j_gene: TRBJ2-1
v_gene: TRBV5-1
CDR3aa: CASSRTYGRGNEQFF
CDR3nt: TGCGCCAGCAGCCGTACCTACGGAAGGGGCAATGAGCAGTTCTTC

d_gene: TRBD2
abundance: .
j_gene: TRBJ2-5
v_gene: TRBV7-3
CDR3aa: CASSSDGLGQETQYF
CDR3nt: TGTGCCAGCAGCTCAGATGGACTAGGACAAGAGACCCAGTACTTC

d_gene: TRBD2
abundance: .
j_gene: TRBJ2-5
v_gene: TRBV7-6
CDR3aa: CASSLDRGVGQETQYF
CDR3nt: TGTGCCAGCAGCTTAGACCGGGGGGTCGGACAAGAGACCCAGTACTTC

d_gene: TRBD1
abundance: .
j_gene: TRBJ2-1
v_gene: TRBV5-5
CDR3aa: CASSSRQGAVDNEQFF
CDR3nt: TGTGCCAGCAGCTCCCGACAGGGGGCGGTGGACAATGAGCAGTTCTTC

d_gene: .
abundance: .
j_gene: TRBJ1-1
v_gene: TRBV4-1
CDR3aa: CASSQDQNYYEAFF
CDR3nt: TGCGCCAGCAGCCAAGATCAGAATTACTATGAAGCTTTCTTT

d_gene: TRBD2
abundance: .
j_gene: TRBJ2-1
v_gene: TRBV7-2
CDR3aa: CASSFQTGGASYNEQFF
CDR3nt: TGTGCCAGCAGCTTTCAAACGGGGGGTGCTTCCTACAATGAGCAGTTCTTC

d_gene: TRBD2
abundance: few
j_gene: TRBJ2-7
v_gene: TRBV29-1
CDR3aa: CSVLSGSSYEQYF
CDR3nt: TGCAGCGTCTTAAGCGGGAGCTCCTACGAGCAGTACTTC

d_gene: .
abundance: .
j_gene: TRBJ1-3
v_gene: TRBV16
CDR3aa: CASSQGNLDPSGNTIYF
CDR3nt: TGTGCCAGCAGCCAAGGGAATCTGGATCCCTCTGGAAACACCATATATTTT

d_gene: TRBD2
abundance: .
j_gene: TRBJ2-7
v_gene: TRBV5-1
CDR3aa: CASSRRAGDYEQYF
CDR3nt: TGCGCCAGCAGTCGGCGAGCGGGGGACTACGAGCAGTACTTC

d_gene: .
abundance: .
j_gene: TRBJ2-3
v_gene: TRBV20-1
CDR3aa: CSVRAVSQHTDTQYF
CDR3nt: TGCAGTGTTAGAGCGGTCAGCCAACACACAGATACGCAGTATTTT

d_gene: .
abundance: .
j_gene: TRBJ2-5
v_gene: TRBV5-1
CDR3aa: CASSLGQQEAQYF
CDR3nt: TGCGCCAGCAGCTTGGGACAGCAAGAGGCCCAGTACTTC

d_gene: TRBD1
abundance: .
j_gene: TRBJ2-7
v_gene: TRBV27
CDR3aa: CASSLRDRGLEQYF
CDR3nt: TGTGCCAGCAGTTTACGGGACAGGGGGCTCGAGCAGTACTTC

d_gene: .
abundance: few
j_gene: TRBJ1-2
v_gene: TRBV12-3/TRBV12-4
CDR3aa: CASSPDFPGSYGYTF
CDR3nt: TGTGCCAGCAGTCCGGACTTCCCGGGCAGCTATGGCTACACCTTC

d_gene: TRBD2
abundance: once
j_gene: TRBJ2-3
v_gene: TRBV3-1
CDR3aa: CASSQAVGSKREQDTQYF
CDR3nt: TGTGCCAGCAGCCAAGCGGTCGGGAGCAAGCGGGAGCAAGATACGCAGTATTTT

d_gene: TRBD2
abundance: .
j_gene: TRBJ2-5
v_gene: TRBV6-1
CDR3aa: CASSEAGREQETQYF
CDR3nt: TGTGCCAGCAGTGAAGCTGGGAGGGAACAAGAGACCCAGTACTTC

d_gene: TRBD2
abundance: few
j_gene: TRBJ2-1
v_gene: TRBV29-1
CDR3aa: CSVDQLAGEVGQFF
CDR3nt: TGCAGCGTTGATCAACTAGCGGGAGAGGTTGGGCAGTTCTTC

d_gene: .
abundance: .
j_gene: TRBJ1-4
v_gene: TRBV29-1
CDR3aa: CSVEIGGEKLFF
CDR3nt: TGCAGCGTTGAGATTGGGGGGGAAAAACTGTTTTTT